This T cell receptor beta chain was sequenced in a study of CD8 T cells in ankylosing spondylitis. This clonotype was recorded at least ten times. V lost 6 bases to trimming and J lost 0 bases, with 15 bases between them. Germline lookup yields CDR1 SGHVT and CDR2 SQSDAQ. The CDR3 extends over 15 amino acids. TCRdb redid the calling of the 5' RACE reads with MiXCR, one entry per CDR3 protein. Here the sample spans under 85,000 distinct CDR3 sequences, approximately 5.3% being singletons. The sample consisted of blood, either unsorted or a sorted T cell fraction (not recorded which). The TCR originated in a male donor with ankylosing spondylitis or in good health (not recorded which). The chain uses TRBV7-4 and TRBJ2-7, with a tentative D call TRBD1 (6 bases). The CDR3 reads CASRPDRASSYEQYF. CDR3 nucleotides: TGTGCCAGCAGACCGGACAGAGCGAGCTCCTACGAGCAGTACTTC. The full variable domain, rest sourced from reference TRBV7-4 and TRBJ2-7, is GAGVSQSPRYKVAKRGRDVALRCDSISGHVTLYWYRQTLGQGSEVLTYSQSDAQRDKSGRPSGRFSAERPERSVSTLKIQRTEQGDSAVYLCASRPDRASSYEQYFGPGTRLTVT.